Listed below are T cell receptor beta chains from one sample, sequenced in a study of blood T cell repertoires in COVID-19. TCRdb's table, derived via immunoSEQ multiplex PCR, lists solely in-frame clones and lacks some. The sample shows some 240,000 clones, roughly 84% of them seen only once. The source material was peripheral blood. Every receptor here comes from a woman aged 40 to 50 who had recovered from COVID-19. Each CDR3 is given with its conserved first and last residue. A D gene is named only where the DNA matches it firmly. Only part of the rows carry a size: once, few, many, or a class if the clone is expanded.

J | size | D | V | CDR3 | DNA
TRBJ1-2 | . | TRBD1 | TRBV5-4 | CASSPDRDGGYTF | TGTGCCAGCAGCCCCGACAGGGATGGCGGCTACACCTTC
TRBJ1-1 | . | . | TRBV5-1 | CASSLARGAGLNTEAFF | TGCGCCAGCAGCTTGGCCAGGGGCGCAGGTCTGAACACTGAAGCTTTCTTT
TRBJ1-2 | . | TRBD1 | TRBV29-1 | CSAHTGTDYYYGYTF | TGCAGCGCACACACCGGGACAGATTATTACTATGGCTACACCTTC
TRBJ1-2 | . | TRBD1 | TRBV4-1 | CASSRTDRGILYGYTF | TGCGCCAGCAGCCGAACTGACAGGGGTATTCTCTATGGCTACACCTTC
TRBJ1-5 | . | . | TRBV2 | CASSSFRTLNFNQPQHF | TGTGCCAGCAGTTCATTCCGGACTCTGAATTTTAATCAGCCCCAGCATTTT
TRBJ1-5 | . | . | TRBV11-2 | CASSLSGAQPQHF | TGTGCCAGCAGCTTATCAGGGGCCCAGCCCCAGCATTTT
TRBJ2-2 | . | TRBD1 | TRBV9 | CASSPAGQGYYTGELFF | TGTGCCAGCAGCCCTGCCGGACAGGGGTATTACACCGGGGAGCTGTTTTTT
TRBJ2-2 | . | . | TRBV28 | CASSLYPRDTGELFF | TGTGCCAGCAGTTTGTACCCTCGGGACACCGGGGAGCTGTTTTTT
TRBJ1-5 | . | TRBD1 | TRBV24-1 | CATSDIGTVYSNQPQHF | TGTGCCACCAGTGATATAGGGACAGTATATAGCAATCAGCCCCAGCATTTT
TRBJ1-2 | . | . | TRBV20-1 | CSASFRQPYGYTF | TGCAGTGCTAGTTTCCGACAGCCCTATGGCTACACCTTC
TRBJ1-2 | . | TRBD1 | TRBV7-2 | CASSLEGARGYTF | TGTGCCAGCAGCTTGGAGGGGGCACGGGGCTACACCTTC
TRBJ1-5 | . | . | TRBV5-6 | CASSSSAGLNQPQHF | TGTGCCAGCAGCTCGAGTGCGGGACTCAATCAGCCCCAGCATTTT
TRBJ2-3 | . | . | TRBV6-5 | CASSYPGTDTQYF | TGTGCCAGCAGTTACCCCGGGACAGATACGCAGTATTTT
TRBJ2-2 | . | TRBD2 | TRBV4-1 | CASSQHNLAGGNTGELFF | TGCGCCAGCAGCCAACACAACCTAGCGGGGGGGAACACCGGGGAGCTGTTTTTT
TRBJ1-5 | . | TRBD1 | TRBV3-1/TRBV3-2 | CASSQSRTGNQPQHF | TGTGCCAGCAGCCAAAGTAGGACAGGTAATCAGCCCCAGCATTTT
TRBJ2-1 | once | . | TRBV7-9 | CASSQTGGVYNEQFF | TGTGCCAGCAGTCAAACAGGGGGGGTCTACAATGAGCAGTTCTTC
TRBJ1-5 | . | . | TRBV19 | CASSVSSNQPQHF | TGTGCCAGTAGCGTGAGTAGCAATCAGCCCCAGCATTTT
TRBJ1-1 | . | . | TRBV14 | CASSHEPGIISEAFF | TGTGCCAGCAGCCACGAACCAGGTATAATCTCTGAAGCTTTCTTT
TRBJ1-4 | few | TRBD1 | TRBV7-9 | CASSLYRGDEKLFF | TGTGCCAGCAGCTTATACAGGGGTGATGAAAAACTGTTTTTT
TRBJ2-5 | . | TRBD2 | TRBV7-2 | CASSYWGSGGPGETQYF | TGTGCCAGCAGCTACTGGGGTAGCGGGGGGCCGGGAGAGACCCAGTACTTC
TRBJ1-2 | . | . | TRBV6-5 | CASSFPHGGGYTF | TGTGCCAGCAGTTTCCCCCACGGGGGAGGCTACACCTTC
TRBJ2-1 | . | TRBD1 | TRBV3-1/TRBV3-2 | CASSQTRGHNEQFF | TGTGCCAGCAGCCAAACCAGGGGGCACAATGAGCAGTTCTTC
TRBJ2-3 | . | TRBD2 | TRBV6-4 | CASSDVAGGKGDTQYF | TGTGCCAGCAGTGACGTAGCGGGGGGGAAGGGAGATACGCAGTATTTT
TRBJ2-2 | once | . | TRBV11-3 | CASSLEGRWNTGELFF | TGTGCCAGCAGCTTAGAGGGGAGGTGGAACACCGGGGAGCTGTTTTTT
TRBJ2-3 | . | . | TRBV2 | CASRQGPSTDTQYF | TGTGCCAGCAGACAGGGCCCTAGCACAGATACGCAGTATTTT
TRBJ1-2 | . | . | TRBV19 | CASMEKVNYGYTF | TGTGCCAGTATGGAGAAAGTCAACTATGGCTACACCTTC
TRBJ2-5 | . | . | TRBV7-9 | CASSSRGYETQYF | TGTGCCAGCAGCTCGCGGGGCTACGAGACCCAGTACTTC
TRBJ2-5 | . | . | TRBV5-4 | CASSASLVIRETQYF | TGTGCCAGCAGCGCCTCACTAGTGATACGAGAGACCCAGTACTTC
TRBJ1-1 | once | . | TRBV7-2 | CASSLLTGNTEAFF | TGTGCCAGCAGCTTGCTGACTGGGAACACTGAAGCTTTCTTT
TRBJ1-2 | . | . | TRBV19 | CASSRGQVEDYGYTF | TGTGCCAGTAGCCGCGGGCAGGTAGAAGACTATGGCTACACCTTC
TRBJ2-1 | . | TRBD2 | TRBV24-1 | CATSDPLAASYNEQFF | TGTGCCACCAGTGATCCACTAGCGGCCTCCTACAATGAGCAGTTCTTC
TRBJ2-2 | . | . | TRBV6-1 | CASSEAAGGTGELFF | TGTGCCAGCAGTGAAGCAGCCGGTGGCACCGGGGAGCTGTTTTTT
TRBJ2-1 | . | TRBD2 | TRBV28 | CASSYGLAYNEQFF | TGTGCCAGCAGTTATGGACTAGCTTACAATGAGCAGTTCTTC
TRBJ2-7 | once | TRBD2 | TRBV13 | CASSLLVTSGGPSSYEQYF | TGTGCCAGCAGCTTACTTGTTACTAGCGGGGGCCCCAGCTCCTACGAGCAGTACTTC
TRBJ1-5 | . | TRBD1 | TRBV6-5 | CASRTGQAYNQPQHF | TGTGCCAGCAGAACCGGACAGGCGTACAATCAGCCCCAGCATTTT
TRBJ1-3 | . | . | TRBV9 | CASSADSNSGNTIYF | TGTGCCAGCAGCGCAGACTCAAACTCTGGAAACACCATATATTTT
TRBJ2-7 | . | . | TRBV10-1 | CASSLIRGHEQYF | TGCGCCAGCAGTTTAATCAGGGGCCACGAGCAGTACTTC
TRBJ2-3 | . | . | TRBV30 | CAWSRGRSTDTQYF | TGTGCCTGGAGTCGTGGGAGGAGCACAGATACGCAGTATTTT
TRBJ1-1 | . | TRBD1 | TRBV7-3 | CASSSHRGEGTEAFF | TGTGCCAGCAGCTCACACAGGGGTGAGGGCACTGAAGCTTTCTTT
TRBJ2-1 | . | TRBD1 | TRBV29-1 | CSVSNRDRGPSEQFF | TGCAGCGTTTCGAACCGGGACAGGGGGCCAAGTGAGCAGTTCTTC
TRBJ1-2 | . | . | TRBV5-1 | CASSLVPGARGYTF | TGCGCCAGCAGCTTGGTTCCAGGGGCTCGAGGCTACACCTTC
TRBJ1-1 | few | . | TRBV7-8 | CASSPREPPGTEAFF | TGTGCCAGCAGTCCAAGGGAGCCCCCGGGCACTGAAGCTTTCTTT
TRBJ2-1 | . | . | TRBV28 | CASSLRGGLSGNEQFF | TGTGCCAGCAGTTTAAGGGGGGGCCTGTCCGGGAATGAGCAGTTCTTC
TRBJ2-1 | . | . | TRBV11-2 | CASSLGAALGGSYNEQFF | TGTGCCAGCAGCTTAGGCGCAGCCCTAGGCGGCTCCTACAATGAGCAGTTCTTC
TRBJ2-2 | . | . | TRBV11-1 | CASSSDSTGELFF | TGTGCCAGCAGCTCGGACAGCACCGGGGAGCTGTTTTTT
TRBJ2-7 | . | . | TRBV3-1/TRBV3-2 | CASSQDLVRGKEQYF | TGTGCCAGCAGCCAAGATCTGGTCAGGGGAAAAGAGCAGTACTTC